The sequence of this T cell receptor (beta chain) was determined in a study of blood T cell repertoires in COVID-19 (dated by TCRdb to 2019 to 2021). For context, the study as a whole: Collaborator samples came from the United States, Italy and Spain and covered acute and convalescent phases of COVID-19. A de-identified subject ID, COVID-19 status, age in years and sex were almost always included in the sample metadata. Where available, HLA class I and class II types were taken from metadata supplied by the sample provider and were not determined by assay-based typing. Deeply sampled blood TCRbeta repertoires from subjects exposed to, actively infected with, or recovered from COVID-19 were included in the dataset. The repertoires were released in a freely available public database meant as a resource for research on the immune response to SARS-CoV-2. The prospective study material was composed of cDNA or gDNA derived from T cells, B-cell-depleted T cells, or PBMCs. The samples were drawn from two sources: the first 160 participants of the ongoing ImmuneRACE study, and 1,000 to 1,500 subjects contributed by 6 global collaborators. Study-wide findings and limitations: The amount of clinical and demographic metadata varied by source and participant and was provided uncurated.

Each collaborating institution followed its own protocols to collect whole blood in K2EDTA tubes. Collaborator samples were shipped for TCRbeta analysis as frozen whole blood, isolated PBMCs, or DNA extracted from either sample type. The CDR3 sequence holds 13 residues, the cysteine and phenylalanine included. Just CDR3 DNA is preserved here, 39 bases in frame from base 1. Sequences SNHLY (CDR1) and FYNNEI (CDR2) are obtained from the germline V gene. Trimming accounts for 4 bases at V and 3 bases at J, while the number of junction bases matched to no gene is 2. On this clone: Its antigen specificity is not known. Per-nucleotide qualities are absent, and no much larger clonotype sits a single base away.

The immunoSEQ Assay, a bias-controlled multiplex PCR, was used to amplify TCRbeta CDR3 regions from genomic DNA. In the original analysis: Within the assay, amplification of reference gene primers was used to estimate how many nucleated cells each sample contained. To quantify the absolute abundance of each unique TCRbeta CDR3 rearrangement, sequence reads were collapsed and filtered. Productive Simpson clonality was computed per sample as the square root of Simpson's diversity index over productive rearrangements. What TCRdb holds here is the immuneACCESS table cut down to in-frame rearrangements. Part of the clones is not present; checked against another copy, under half of the missing clones reflect an unresolved V gene, and the others are unexplained. D and trimming come from the DNA, and the V and J calls and clone size come from that table. Within this sample are around 310,000 clones, with about 91% of them counted one time only. Around 13% of the sample belongs to the ten largest clones.

The rearranged segments are TRBV2 and TRBJ1-1; 7 bases in the middle match TRBD1. The sequencing sample was made of peripheral blood. The sequence derives from a woman in her fifties or sixties with acute or convalescent COVID-19. The nucleotide sequence reads TGTGCCAGCAGTGGGGGGACAGACACTGAAGCTTTCTTT. Its coded protein is CASSGGTDTEAFF.